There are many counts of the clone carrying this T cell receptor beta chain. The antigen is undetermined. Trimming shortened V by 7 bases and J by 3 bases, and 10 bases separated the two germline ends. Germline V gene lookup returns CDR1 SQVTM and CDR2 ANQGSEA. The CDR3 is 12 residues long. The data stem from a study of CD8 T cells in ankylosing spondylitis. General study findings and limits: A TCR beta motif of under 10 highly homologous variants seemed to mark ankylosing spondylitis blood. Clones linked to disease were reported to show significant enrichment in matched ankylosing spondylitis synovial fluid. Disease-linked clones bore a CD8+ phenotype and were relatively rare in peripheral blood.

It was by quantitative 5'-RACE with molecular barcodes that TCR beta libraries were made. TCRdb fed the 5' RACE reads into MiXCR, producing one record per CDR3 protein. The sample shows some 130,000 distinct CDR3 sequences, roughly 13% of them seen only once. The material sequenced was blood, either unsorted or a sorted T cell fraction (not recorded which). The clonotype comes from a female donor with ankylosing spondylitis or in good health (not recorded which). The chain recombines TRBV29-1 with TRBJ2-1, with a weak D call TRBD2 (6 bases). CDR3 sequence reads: CSAGDFYNEQFF. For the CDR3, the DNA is TGCAGCGCTGGGGACTTCTACAATGAGCAGTTCTTC.